One sample yielded the 26 T cell receptor beta chains listed below, sequenced in a study of OX40 agonist ivuxolimab in advanced cancers. The method was immunoSEQ multiplex PCR; TCRdb's version includes in-frame clones alone and lacks a portion of them. Of under 85,000 clones listed, approximately 81% were seen once; the top ten hold 0.6% to 0.85%. Source: CD4+ or CD8+ T cells sorted from blood, taken in a trial of the OX40 agonist ivuxolimab. These receptors originate from an adult with an advanced solid tumor such as melanoma, head and neck, liver or kidney cancer.

Written as DNA, the CDR3 is TGTGCCAGCATGGTGTACCTTCAGGTCACTGAAGCTTTCTTT. It translates to CASMVYLQVTEAFF. The V call is TRBV6-5, the J call TRBJ1-1, with unresolved D. This CDR3 has 14 residues. The germline CDR1 and CDR2 sequences are MNHEY and SVGAGI. The V gene lost 7 bases and the J gene lost 4 bases, with 16 bases spanning the gap.

This clone was seen only once. V is TRBV5-1 and J is TRBJ2-4, with D hard to call. CDR3 length: 13 amino acids. Between the trimmed V and J ends, which lost 0 bases and 8 bases, there was a span of 9 bases. CDR1 is SGHRS, CDR2 YFSETQ, per germline. CDR3 nucleotide sequence: TGCGCCAGCAGCTTGGAAAGGCCATACATTCAGTACTTC. This codes for CASSLERPYIQYF.

V and J are TRBV5-4 and TRBJ1-4; the match to TRBD1 covers 7 bases. V gave up 4 bases and J gave up 0 bases; unmatched junction bases: 6. The germline gives CDR1 SGHNT, CDR2 YYREEE (reference sequence). CDR3 length equals 16 residues. The CDR3 nucleotides are TGTGCCAGCAGCAGACAGGGCCATGCAACTAATGAAAAACTGTTTTTT. This encodes CASSRQGHATNEKLFF.

The V call is TRBV7-2, the J call TRBJ1-4, with D uncertain. CDR3 length equals 14 residues. Germline CDR1 and CDR2: SGHTA and FQGNSA. V shed 1 base and J shed 3 bases, with 6 bases lying between them. CDR3 protein: CASSLGVANEKLFF. CDR3 DNA sequence: TGTGCCAGCAGCTTAGGGGTGGCTAATGAAAAACTGTTTTTT. Using reference TRBV7-2 and TRBJ1-4 for the parts outside the CDR3, the full variable domain is GAGVSQSPSNKVTEKGKDVELRCDPISGHTALYWYRQSLGQGLEFLIYFQGNSAPDKSGLPSDRFSAERTGGSVSTLTIQRTQQEDSAVYLCASSLGVANEKLFFGSGTQLSVL.

The chain recombines TRBV11-2 with TRBJ1-1; D remains ambiguous. The CDR3 consists of 13 residues. V dropped 1 base and J dropped 8 bases, with 11 bases sitting between them. The germline V gene encodes CDR1 SGHAT and CDR2 FQNNGV. CDR3 amino acids: CASSLAGRGEAFF. The DNA for the CDR3 is TGTGCCAGCAGCTTAGCGGGCAGAGGAGAAGCTTTCTTT.

V and J are TRBV15 and TRBJ2-3, with 9 bases identical to TRBD2. The CDR3 contains 15 residues. Germline V CDR1 and CDR2: LNHNV, YYDKDF (reference sequence). The V gene end was trimmed by 1 base and the J gene end by 4 bases; junction bases not matched to a gene: 3. The CDR3 coding sequence is TGTGCCACCAGCAGAGTGGCGGGGGGGGCAGATACGCAGTATTTT. The encoded protein is CATSRVAGGADTQYF.

This rearrangement joins TRBV5-1 to TRBJ2-5; D not resolved. The CDR3 spans 14 residues. Between the trimmed V and J ends, which lost 3 bases and 4 bases, there was a span of 13 bases. Germline values: CDR1 SGHRS, CDR2 YFSETQ. As DNA, the CDR3 is TGCGCCAGCAGCTCCTCAACAGCTGGAGAGACCCAGTACTTC. This codes for CASSSSTAGETQYF.

The gene calls are TRBV5-1 and TRBJ1-5; D might be TRBD1 (5 bases). Trimming removed 1 base from V and 7 bases from J, with 15 bases in between. The CDR3 has 15 residues. From germline, CDR1 is SGHRS and CDR2 YFSETQ. CDR3 coding DNA: TGCGCCAGCAGCTTGTTTTCCGGGGGAAGACAGCCCCAGCATTTT. It translates to CASSLFSGGRQPQHF.

V gene TRBV7-2 combines with J gene TRBJ2-5, with TRBD2 as a possible D gene (5 bases). In germline, CDR1 is SGHTA, CDR2 FQGNSA. This CDR3 has 13 residues. Trimming left V 1 base short and J 7 bases short, with 10 bases between. CDR3: CASSLDLAGTQYF. CDR3 sequence (DNA): TGTGCCAGCAGCTTAGACCTAGCCGGGACCCAGTACTTC.

This chain uses TRBV10-1 with TRBJ2-7; 8 positions agree with TRBD1. The CDR3 consists of 14 residues. Per the germline V gene, CDR1 is WNHNN and CDR2 is SYGVQD (reference sequence). Losses at the gene ends were 0 bases for V and 6 bases for J; bases not matched to a gene: 4. The CDR3 DNA is TGCGCCAGCAGTGAGTCGAAGGGACAGGCCGAGCAGTACTTC. Translating it yields CASSESKGQAEQYF.

V gene TRBV7-2 combines with J gene TRBJ1-2, with 9 bases lining up with TRBD1. Germline V gene lookup returns CDR1 SGHTA and CDR2 FQGNSA. J gave up 2 bases and V 3 bases, and 4 bases lay outside the gene matches. The CDR3 covers 15 residues. The CDR3 here is CASSLQDRGNYGYTF. DNA for the CDR3: TGTGCCAGCAGCTTGCAGGACAGGGGCAACTATGGCTACACCTTC.

This clone occurred once. This chain connects TRBV4-1 to TRBJ2-7, with D tentatively TRBD1 (5 bases). Looked up from germline, CDR1 is MGHRA and CDR2 is YSYEKL. The CDR3 is 15 amino acids. V was trimmed by 0 bases and J by 2 bases, leaving 11 bases between them. The DNA of the CDR3 is TGCGCCAGCAGCCAAGATCTTCCCAGGGCCTACGAGCAGTACTTC. It translates to CASSQDLPRAYEQYF.

The chain carries TRBV12-5 and TRBJ2-1; D remains ambiguous. The CDR3 is 13 amino acids. Between the trimmed V and J ends, which lost 7 bases and 6 bases, there was a span of 13 bases. Per the germline V gene, CDR1 is LGHNT and CDR2 is FRNRAP. Here the CDR3 reads CASAFRASNEQFF. In DNA form, the CDR3 reads TGTGCTAGTGCCTTTAGGGCAAGCAATGAGCAGTTCTTC.

This chain joins TRBV10-3 and TRBJ2-2; D may be TRBD1 (6 bases). Trimming stripped 5 bases from V and 8 bases from J, with 15 bases between. The CDR3 sequence is 14 residues long. The germline V gene encodes CDR1 ENHRY and CDR2 SYGVKD. This chain's CDR3 is CAISPNTGIGELFF. Written as DNA, the CDR3 is TGTGCCATCAGTCCAAATACAGGGATTGGGGAGCTGTTTTTT.

This chain links TRBV7-8 with TRBJ1-6; no clear D gene. Germline CDR1 and CDR2: SGHVS and FQNEAQ. Trimming removed 5 bases at V and 7 bases at J, with 6 bases between. This CDR3 spans 12 amino acids. The CDR3 sequence: CASSGPNSPLHF. The CDR3, as DNA: TGTGCCAGCAGCGGACCCAATTCACCCCTCCACTTT.

This clone showed up just a few times. J is TRBJ2-3 and V is TRBV7-2, with 14 positions matching TRBD2. Germline V gene sequence: CDR1 SGHTA, CDR2 FQGNSA. The CDR3 consists of 16 residues. V trimming: 5 bases; J trimming: 5 bases; junction bases outside the gene matches: 6. CDR3 region: CASSPWTSGGKDTQYF. In DNA, the CDR3 is TGTGCCAGCAGCCCCTGGACTAGCGGGGGGAAAGATACGCAGTATTTT.

The chain couples TRBV29-1 to TRBJ2-2; 9 bases are a match to TRBD1. The CDR3 spans 16 residues. J was trimmed by 2 bases and V by 7 bases; bases with no gene match: 11. The germline V gene encodes CDR1 SQVTM and CDR2 ANQGSEA. DNA for the CDR3: TGCAGCGCCCTCGGGACAGGGAGAAGCAACACCGGGGAGCTGTTTTTT. The encoded protein is CSALGTGRSNTGELFF.

This clone was observed a few times. The chain employs TRBV14 and TRBJ1-4, with D unclear. The length of the CDR3 is 14 residues. Germline V gene sequence: CDR1 SGHDN, CDR2 FVKESK. Trimming took off 4 bases at V and 8 bases at J, with 14 bases between the two ends. The CDR3 is CASSPRTGWEKLFF. The CDR3 nucleotides read TGTGCCAGCAGCCCTCGGACCGGTTGGGAAAAACTGTTTTTT.

In this sample, this clone turned up once. The chain recombines TRBV6-5 with TRBJ2-7; D is perhaps TRBD2 (5 bases). CDR3 size: 14 residues. The V gene lost 6 bases and the J gene lost 1 base, with 13 bases spanning the gap. The germline V gene has CDR1 MNHEY and CDR2 SVGAGI. The CDR3 nucleotides are TGTGCCAGCAGCCCCCCCCCGGGGTCCTACGAGCAGTACTTC. This encodes CASSPPPGSYEQYF.

The chain couples TRBV7-8 to TRBJ2-3; D ambiguous. CDR3 size: 12 residues. The germline CDR1 and CDR2 sequences are SGHVS and FQNEAQ. V lost 6 bases and J lost 2, with 6 bases in between. DNA of the CDR3: TGTGCCAGCAGATCTCTCACAGATACGCAGTATTTT. Encoded protein: CASRSLTDTQYF.

The chain has TRBV5-8 and TRBJ2-1, with 10 bases identical to TRBD2. This CDR3 is 15 amino acids long. Germline V gives CDR1 SGHTS, CDR2 YDEGEE. The V segment lost 5 bases and the J segment 3 bases; nucleotides outside the gene matches: 5. CDR3 region: CASSPLAGDYNEQFF. The CDR3 coding sequence is TGTGCCAGCAGTCCCCTAGCGGGGGACTACAATGAGCAGTTCTTC. The variable domain in full, with the rest retrieved from reference TRBV5-8 and TRBJ2-1, is EAGVTQSPTHLIKTRGQQATLRCSPISGHTSVYWYQQALGLGLQFLLWYDEGEERNRGNFPPRFSGRQFPNYSSELNVNALELEDSALYLCASSPLAGDYNEQFFGPGTRLTVL.

The gene calls are TRBV4-3 and TRBJ2-5, with D possibly TRBD2 on 7 matching bases. Trimming shortened V by 1 base and J by 1 base, and 19 bases separated the two germline ends. Germline CDR1 reads LGHNA; CDR2 reads YSLEER. There are 18 residues in the CDR3. In DNA form, the CDR3 reads TGCGCCAGCAGCCAAGTGTGGTCCCAAGGGGGGGGCCAAGAGACCCAGTACTTC. Translation gives CASSQVWSQGGGQETQYF.

The V and J genes are TRBV5-5 and TRBJ1-1; the D is unclear. The germline V gene encodes CDR1 SGHKS and CDR2 YYEKEE (reference sequence). Trimming took off 4 bases at V and 3 bases at J, with 22 bases between the two ends. This CDR3 spans 17 amino acids. Here the CDR3 reads CASSDNVGARLDTEAFF. CDR3 sequence (DNA): TGTGCCAGCAGCGACAACGTTGGAGCGAGGTTGGACACTGAAGCTTTCTTT.

This chain uses TRBV15 with TRBJ1-5, with a weak D call TRBD1 (6 bases). Germline V CDR1 and CDR2: LNHNV, YYDKDF (reference sequence). V lost 3 bases, J lost 8 bases, and 26 bases lay in between. The CDR3 totals 18 residues. DNA of the CDR3: TGTGCCACCAGCAGGCTTCAAGGTGGAACAGGGCGCGGGGAGCCCCAGCATTTT. Its translation: CATSRLQGGTGRGEPQHF.

The V and J genes are TRBV12-5 and TRBJ2-5, with no clear D. The CDR3 spans 11 residues. Per the germline V gene, CDR1 is LGHNT and CDR2 is FRNRAP. V shed 0 bases and J shed 5 bases, with 1 base lying between them. The CDR3 loop reads CASGLVETQYF. The CDR3 nucleotides are TGTGCTAGTGGTTTGGTGGAGACCCAGTACTTC. The whole variable domain, filled in from reference TRBV12-5 and TRBJ2-5, reads DARVTQTPRHKVTEMGQEVTMRCQPILGHNTVFWYRQTMMQGLELLAYFRNRAPLDDSGMPKDRFSAEMPDATLATLKIQPSEPRDSAVYFCASGLVETQYFGPGTRLLVL.

The rearrangement uses TRBV7-2 and TRBJ1-6; 7 bases fit TRBD1. Germline V gene sequence: CDR1 SGHTA, CDR2 FQGNSA. The ends lost 3 bases at V and 3 bases at J; junction bases unmatched: 5. The CDR3 covers 16 residues. The CDR3, as DNA: TGTGCCAGCAGCTTCGGGACAGTACTCTATAATTCACCCCTCCACTTT. Residues: CASSFGTVLYNSPLHF.